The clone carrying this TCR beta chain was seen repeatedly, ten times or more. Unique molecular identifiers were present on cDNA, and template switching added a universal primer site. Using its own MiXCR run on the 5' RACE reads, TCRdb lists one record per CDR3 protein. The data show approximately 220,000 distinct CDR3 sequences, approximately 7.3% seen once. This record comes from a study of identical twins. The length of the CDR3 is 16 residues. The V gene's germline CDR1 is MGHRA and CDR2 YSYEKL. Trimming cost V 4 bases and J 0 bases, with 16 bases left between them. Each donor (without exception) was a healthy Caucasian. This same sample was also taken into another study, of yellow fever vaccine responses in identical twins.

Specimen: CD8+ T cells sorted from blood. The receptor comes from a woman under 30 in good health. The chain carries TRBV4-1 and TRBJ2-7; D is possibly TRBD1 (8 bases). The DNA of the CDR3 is TGCGCCAGCAGCCTAGGACAGGGAGGGTCCTCCTACGAGCAGTACTTC. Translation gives CASSLGQGGSSYEQYF.